Listed here is a single TCR beta chain. This clonotype has more than one count but fewer than ten. Its antigen is currently not known. Base quality data are lacking; no much larger clone is found one base away. Libraries were made using 5' RACE. These reads were obtained on a NextSeq 500. Unique molecular identifiers were attached to individual cDNA molecules in the TCR library protocol so that sequencing error and PCR bias could be corrected. Both TCR alpha and beta chains were sequenced, and tight co-correlation was observed between alpha and beta sequence abundances in each sample. Turning to the authors' computational methods: Decombinator V4 was used to annotate TCR sequences for V gene, J gene and CDR3. TCRs were defined as expanded if a significant change between any two time points was detected under a Poisson model with p below 0.0001. TCR abundances were normalised to the total number of TCRs sequenced per sample and were expressed as counts per million. VDJdb, accessed 1 November 2021, was searched for CMV, EBV and SARS-CoV-2 annotated TCRs, excluding TCRs annotated for multiple antigens. The public reads were reanalyzed by TCRdb: fastp trimming at Q25, MiXCR alignment, in-frame beta chains only. Entries that share a CDR3 protein sequence are merged under the most common genes and DNA. TCRdb's processing, not the authors' own work, is the source of the V and J calls. For this sample there are around 80,000 distinct CDR3 sequences; more than 9% appear just once. Around 8% of the sample rests with the top ten.

A case-control design nested within a healthcare worker cohort in London, UK, was used, with weekly nasopharyngeal swab PCR tests and blood sampling performed. Healthcare workers were recruited during the week of the UK lockdown, between 23 and 31 March 2020, and followed weekly for up to about 15 weeks. The source of the sample is a study of early T cells in non-severe SARS-CoV-2 infection (dated by TCRdb to 2020 to 2022). Looking at the study overall: Because TCR sequencing relied on bulk RNA taken from unsorted whole blood, pairing of alpha and beta chains was not possible.

On the study overall, not on this receptor specifically: VDJdb matching was skewed toward anti-spike CD8 responses and likely underestimated virus-specific expansions, missing private and CD4 specificities.

The TCR originated in an adult who was a healthcare worker with PCR-confirmed SARS-CoV-2 infection or an uninfected control (not recorded which). Here the sequenced sample was whole blood, taken at baseline.

The CDR3 amino acid sequence is: CASSPRRETQYF. The sequenced DNA is TGTGCCAGCTCACCACGGAGGGAGACCCAGTACTTC. The chain couples TRBV18 to TRBJ2-5; possibly the D gene is TRBD2, per 5 matching bases. The CDR3 spans 12 residues, from the cysteine through the phenylalanine. Kept here is only the CDR3 DNA, which spans 36 bases and is read in frame from base 1. According to the germline V gene, CDR1 reads KGHSH and CDR2 reads LQKENI. At the junction V is shortened by 1 base and J by 5 bases, with 5 bases in between.